Presented here are 32 T cell receptor beta chains from one specimen sequenced in a study of blood T cell repertoires in COVID-19. The repertoire was sequenced with immunoSEQ multiplex PCR; TCRdb's copy has only in-frame clones and lacks some. The sample lists 150,000 to 200,000 clones, 88% occurring once. The sequenced material came from peripheral blood. The receptors come from a human donor in a cohort sampled during active COVID-19.

The chain combines TRBV4-3 with TRBJ1-4; 7 bases match TRBD1. The CDR3 loop spans 15 amino acids. CDR1 LGHNA and CDR2 YSLEER come from the germline V gene. V lost 1 base and J lost 8; bases outside the gene matches: 7. Written as DNA, the CDR3 is TGCGCCAGCAGCCAAGGGAACAGGGGTGGGGAAAAACTGTTTTTT. This gives the protein CASSQGNRGGEKLFF.

The chain links TRBV5-1 to TRBJ2-3; 9 nucleotides match TRBD2. The V and J ends lost 7 bases and 0 bases, in that order; junction bases with no gene match: 3. This CDR3 region has 14 residues. Germline CDR1 SGHRS, CDR2 YFSETQ. The CDR3 DNA reads TGCGCCAGCGCTAGCGGGACTAGCACAGATACGCAGTATTTT. It is translated as CASASGTSTDTQYF.

This sequence joins TRBV5-4 and TRBJ2-5, with 9 bases lining up with TRBD1. The germline gives CDR1 SGHNT, CDR2 YYREEE (reference sequence). V lost 0 bases to trimming and J lost 5 bases; unmatched junction nucleotides: 8. The CDR3 loop spans 16 amino acids. The chain's CDR3 is CASSLADRGWGETQYF. In DNA form, the CDR3 reads TGTGCCAGCAGCTTGGCGGACAGGGGCTGGGGGGAGACCCAGTACTTC.

The chain has TRBV7-8 and TRBJ1-5; D ambiguous. Germline assignment: CDR1 SGHVS and CDR2 FQNEAQ. V lost 5 bases and J 7 bases, leaving 21 bases between the germline ends. The CDR3 consists of 16 residues. The CDR3 loop is CASSLGWAAGGQPQHF. The CDR3 nucleotides read TGTGCCAGCAGCCTTGGATGGGCAGCGGGTGGCCAGCCCCAGCATTTT.

This clone came up once. The chain links TRBV9 to TRBJ2-4; 7 nucleotides line up with TRBD1. The CDR3 spans 16 residues. The germline V gene encodes CDR1 SGDLS and CDR2 YYNGEE. V shed 3 bases, J shed 1 base, and the junction held 7 bases outside the gene matches. CDR3 coding DNA: TGTGCCAGCAGCGATAACTGGGGACAGGCCAAAAACATTCAGTACTTC. Residues: CASSDNWGQAKNIQYF.

This chain uses TRBV7-2 with TRBJ2-7; a weak D match, TRBD1 (7 bases). Trimming left V 5 bases short and J 3 bases short, with 17 bases between. The CDR3 is 15 amino acids. Germline V gene sequence: CDR1 SGHTA, CDR2 FQGNSA. CDR3 sequence: CASSTGGTALYEQYF. CDR3 sequence (DNA): TGTGCCAGCAGCACCGGCGGGACAGCCCTCTACGAGCAGTACTTC.

The gene calls are TRBV6-6 and TRBJ1-5; D uncertain. The germline V and J ends were trimmed by 3 bases and 7 bases, with 7 bases remaining between them. The length of the CDR3 is 12 residues. Germline CDR1 and CDR2: MNHNY and SVGAGI (reference sequence). CDR3: CASSYEAQPQHF. In DNA, the CDR3 is TGTGCCAGCAGTTATGAGGCCCAGCCCCAGCATTTT.

This CDR3 is CASSLHDDRFTTGELFF. CDR3 sequence (DNA): TGTGCCAGCAGCTTACATGACGACAGATTTACTACCGGGGAGCTGTTTTTT. V and J are TRBV11-2 and TRBJ2-2, with a weak D call TRBD1 (5 bases). This CDR3 region has 17 residues. Germline loops: CDR1 SGHAT, CDR2 FQNNGV. Trimming took off 2 bases at V and 5 bases at J, with 18 bases between the two ends.

V is TRBV2 and J is TRBJ2-3; D is perhaps TRBD2 (5 bases). V lost 6 bases to trimming and J lost 1 base, with 11 bases between them. There are 14 residues in the CDR3. The germline V gene encodes CDR1 SNHLY and CDR2 FYNNEI. The CDR3 DNA is TGTGCCAGCAGGCCCTCCGGGGGCACAGATACGCAGTATTTT. Translating gives CASRPSGGTDTQYF.

The chain carries TRBV9 and TRBJ2-3; tentatively, D is TRBD1 (6 bases). Trimming cost V 0 bases and J 0 bases, with 14 bases left between them. CDR1 is SGDLS, CDR2 YYNGEE, per germline. The CDR3 has 17 residues. The CDR3 loop reads CASSVEGENPSTDTQYF. The CDR3 region has the DNA TGTGCCAGCAGCGTAGAGGGGGAGAACCCCAGCACAGATACGCAGTATTTT.

The chain links TRBV18 to TRBJ2-7; a possible D gene is TRBD2 (6 bases). V dropped 3 bases and J dropped 0 bases, with 6 bases sitting between them. CDR1 KGHSH and CDR2 LQKENI come from the germline V gene. This CDR3 contains 13 residues. The CDR3 nucleotides are TGTGCCAGCTCACCGGGGGGCTCCTACGAGCAGTACTTC. This gives the protein CASSPGGSYEQYF.

The chain has TRBV5-1 and TRBJ2-7, with 7 nucleotides matching TRBD1. V was pared by 0 bases and J by 0 bases, with 6 bases of the junction left unmatched. The CDR3 loop spans 16 amino acids. Germline V gene data show CDR1 as SGHRS and CDR2 as YFSETQ. The CDR3 nucleotides read TGCGCCAGCAGCTTGGCTCCAGGGGGTGGCTCCTACGAGCAGTACTTC. It is translated as CASSLAPGGGSYEQYF. Looking up the rest from reference TRBV5-1 and TRBJ2-7 gives the full variable domain: KAGVTQTPRYLIKTRGQQVTLSCSPISGHRSVSWYQQTPGQGLQFLFEYFSETQRNKGNFPGRFSGRQFSNSRSEMNVSTLELGDSALYLCASSLAPGGGSYEQYFGPGTRLTVT.

The chain uses TRBV9 and TRBJ2-2, with D unresolved. The CDR3 consists of 16 residues. CDR1 is SGDLS and CDR2 is YYNGEE in the germline V gene. V was shortened by 0 bases and J by 0 bases, with 9 bases between the two germline ends. CDR3 sequence (DNA): TGTGCCAGCAGCGTAGATTGGAGTGCGAACACCGGGGAGCTGTTTTTT. Amino acids: CASSVDWSANTGELFF.

This CDR3 reads CASSLIPSNEQFF. The DNA of the CDR3 is TGCGCCAGCAGCTTGATCCCATCCAATGAGCAGTTCTTC. The V call is TRBV5-1, the J call TRBJ2-1; D unclear. The V and J ends lost 1 base and 6 bases respectively, with 8 bases between them. The CDR3 is 13 residues long. The germline CDR1 and CDR2 sequences are SGHRS and YFSETQ.

The chain carries TRBV15 and TRBJ1-1, with D possibly matching TRBD1 (5 bases). The V gene lost 3 bases and the J gene lost 0 bases, with 8 bases spanning the gap. This CDR3 is built from 14 residues. Germline V gene lookup returns CDR1 LNHNV and CDR2 YYDKDF (reference sequence). In DNA, the CDR3 is TGTGCCACCAGCAGGGGGGGAATGAACACTGAAGCTTTCTTT. Amino acid sequence: CATSRGGMNTEAFF.

V usage is TRBV27 and J usage is TRBJ1-2; D may be TRBD1 (6 bases). Germline CDR1 is MNHEY and CDR2 is SMNVEV (reference sequence). This CDR3 is 14 amino acids long. Trimming shortened V by 6 bases and J by 4 bases, and 15 bases separated the two germline ends. The chain's CDR3 is CASRSMDSRYGYTF. DNA for the CDR3: TGTGCCAGCAGATCCATGGACAGTCGCTATGGCTACACCTTC.

The chain links TRBV27 to TRBJ1-2, with 10 positions matching TRBD1. The CDR3 consists of 15 residues. V was clipped by 5 bases and J by 5 bases; unmatched bases: 8. Germline V CDR1 and CDR2: MNHEY, SMNVEV (reference sequence). CDR3 sequence reads: CASSPGQGVDYGYTF. The CDR3 nucleotides are TGTGCCAGCAGTCCAGGACAGGGGGTAGATTATGGCTACACCTTC.

The chain is built from TRBV2 and TRBJ1-4; the match to TRBD1 covers 7 bases. CDR1 and CDR2 from the germline V gene are SNHLY and FYNNEI. After removal of 1 base from V and 5 bases from J, the junction contained 4 bases not matched to a gene. This CDR3 has 15 amino acids. The CDR3 loop is CASSEGGQPNEKLFF. CDR3 coding DNA: TGTGCCAGCAGTGAAGGGGGACAGCCAAATGAAAAACTGTTTTTT.

This chain links TRBV14 with TRBJ2-7; a weak D match, TRBD2 (6 bases). V was shortened by 4 bases and J by 3 bases, with 13 bases between the two germline ends. The CDR3 consists of 14 residues. The germline V gene has CDR1 SGHDN and CDR2 FVKESK. The CDR3 DNA follows: TGTGCCAGCAGCCCAGAGGGACTGATCTACGAGCAGTACTTC. It encodes CASSPEGLIYEQYF. The whole variable domain, remainder taken from reference TRBV14 and TRBJ2-7, is EAGVTQFPSHSVIEKGQTVTLRCDPISGHDNLYWYRRVMGKEIKFLLHFVKESKQDESGMPNNRFLAERTGGTYSTLKVQPAELEDSGVYFCASSPEGLIYEQYFGPGTRLTVT.

In DNA form, the CDR3 reads TGTGCCAGCAGCTTATTTACCGGGGGACAGGGGGCCAATGAGCAGTTCTTC. It specifies CASSLFTGGQGANEQFF. This chain joins TRBV11-3 and TRBJ2-1; TRBD1 agrees at 12 bases. J lost 6 bases, V lost 2 bases, and 8 bases had no gene match. Germline V gene data show CDR1 as SGHNT and CDR2 as YENEEA. The CDR3 length is 17 residues.

The rearrangement uses TRBV12-3 or TRBV12-4 and TRBJ1-5; 7 bases are a match to TRBD1. CDR3 length equals 12 residues. V lost 10 bases and J lost 3; bases outside the gene matches: 3. CDR3: CANGQANQPQHF. CDR3 bases: TGTGCCAACGGACAGGCCAATCAGCCCCAGCATTTT.

This clone was counted a single time. The V gene is TRBV2, the J gene TRBJ1-2; D is uncertain. This CDR3 has 12 residues. Per germline, CDR1 SNHLY and CDR2 FYNNEI. Trimming took off 6 bases at V and 6 bases at J, with 11 bases between the two ends. The chain's CDR3 is CASRNRGHGYTF. CDR3 bases: TGTGCCAGCAGAAACCGAGGTCATGGCTACACCTTC.

The CDR3 is CASSSGTGGMTQYF. CDR3 in DNA: TGTGCCAGCAGTTCCGGGACAGGGGGGATGACCCAGTACTTC. The genes are TRBV6-2 or TRBV6-3 and TRBJ2-5; 11 nucleotides agree with TRBD1. V lost 4 bases, J lost 7 bases, and 5 bases stayed unmatched. This CDR3 is 14 amino acids long. Germline CDR1 reads MNHEY; CDR2 reads SVGEGT.

This chain joins TRBV18 and TRBJ2-7, with TRBD1 matching over 10 bases. V was pared by 5 bases and J by 2 bases, with 6 bases of the junction left unmatched. The germline CDR1 and CDR2 sequences are KGHSH and LQKENI. The CDR3 is 15 amino acids. CDR3 nucleotide sequence: TGTGCCAGCTCAGATACCGGGACAGGGGCCTACGAGCAGTACTTC. Translated: CASSDTGTGAYEQYF.

This chain connects TRBV7-9 to TRBJ1-2; D unresolved. Germline assignment: CDR1 SEHNR and CDR2 FQNEAQ (reference sequence). The ends were cut back, 5 bases at V and 3 bases at J, with 16 bases in the middle. CDR3 length: 15 amino acids. The CDR3 bases are TGTGCCAGCAGCCAAAGGGAGGGCGTCGACTATGGCTACACCTTC. It yields the protein CASSQREGVDYGYTF.

The chain is built from TRBV2 and TRBJ2-5; 8 nucleotides match TRBD2. Germline-derived CDR1 and CDR2 are SNHLY and FYNNEI. V trimming: 0 bases; J trimming: 4 bases; junction bases outside the gene matches: 4. This CDR3 is 15 amino acids long. The chain's CDR3 is CASSEARGGGETQYF. CDR3 nucleotides: TGTGCCAGCAGTGAAGCCCGGGGGGGCGGAGAGACCCAGTACTTC.

This clone was detected only once. This chain joins TRBV11-2 and TRBJ1-4, with 10 positions matching TRBD1. Germline V CDR1 and CDR2: SGHAT, FQNNGV. The CDR3 runs 13 residues. V lost 7 bases, J lost 8 bases, and 4 bases stayed unmatched. In DNA form, the CDR3 reads TGTGCCAGCAAGGGACAGGGGAAAGAAAAACTGTTTTTT. Residues: CASKGQGKEKLFF.

The sample holds a few counts of this clone. The chain employs TRBV2 and TRBJ1-3; D might be TRBD1 (6 bases). The V end was cut by 5 bases, the J end by 0 bases, with 14 bases between. The CDR3 runs to 16 residues. Looked up from germline, CDR1 is SNHLY and CDR2 is FYNNEI. The CDR3 nucleotides are TGTGCCAGCAGTAGGACAGCTCCAAACTCTGGAAACACCATATATTTT. Residues: CASSRTAPNSGNTIYF.

This sequence joins TRBV11-2 and TRBJ2-7; TRBD2 agrees at 11 bases. With V trimmed by 3 bases and J by 2 bases, 15 bases remained unmatched. Germline V gives CDR1 SGHAT, CDR2 FQNNGV. This CDR3 has 19 residues. The CDR3 loop is CASSLFSSGRVLTPYEQYF. CDR3 DNA: TGTGCCAGCAGCTTGTTTAGTAGCGGGAGGGTCCTGACCCCCTACGAGCAGTACTTC.

V gene TRBV9 combines with J gene TRBJ1-1; 7 bases align to TRBD1. After removal of 4 bases from V and 1 base from J, the junction contained 7 bases not matched to a gene. Germline values: CDR1 SGDLS, CDR2 YYNGEE. This CDR3 is built from 15 residues. The CDR3 protein is CASSSGTVGNTEAFF. The CDR3 nucleotides read TGTGCCAGCAGCTCAGGGACAGTAGGGAACACTGAAGCTTTCTTT.

CDR3 loop: CASSQDGDFKGLAGVETQYF. The CDR3, as DNA: TGCGCCAGCAGCCAAGATGGGGATTTCAAGGGACTAGCGGGAGTGGAGACCCAGTACTTC. The chain carries TRBV4-1 and TRBJ2-5, with TRBD2 matching over 14 bases. This CDR3 comprises 20 residues. Germline values: CDR1 MGHRA, CDR2 YSYEKL. V was pared by 0 bases and J by 5 bases, with 14 bases of the junction left unmatched.

The rearrangement joins TRBV2 to TRBJ1-2; weak D call: TRBD1 (5 bases). This CDR3 region has 14 residues. V was cut by 2 bases and J by 3 bases, with 10 bases left in between. The germline gives CDR1 SNHLY, CDR2 FYNNEI. CDR3 region: CASSESGGYYGYTF. CDR3 sequence (DNA): TGTGCCAGCAGTGAAAGTGGGGGGTACTATGGCTACACCTTC.